The source of this T cell receptor (beta chain) is a study of blood T cell repertoires in COVID-19. On the study more broadly: The United States, Italy and Spain supplied acute and convalescent COVID-19 samples.

Germline CDR1 reads KGHSH; CDR2 reads LQKENI. With 3 bases removed from V and 1 base from J, the gap between germline ends came to 9 bases. CDR3 length: 14 amino acids. The protocol was immunoSEQ multiplex PCR, while the TCRdb copy is restricted to in-frame clones and leaves out a portion. Among under 85,000 clones listed, around 85% were seen once. This sequence was found in a woman over 75 with active or convalescent COVID-19. The rearrangement links TRBV18 to TRBJ1-1; D not certain. Input material: peripheral blood. CDR3 sequence (DNA): TGTGCCAGCTCACCCCAGGATCGGAACACTGAAGCTTTCTTT. Translating gives CASSPQDRNTEAFF. Full variable domain (outside the CDR3, taken from reference TRBV18 and TRBJ1-1): NAGVMQNPRHLVRRRGQEARLRCSPMKGHSHVYWYRQLPEEGLKFMVYLQKENIIDESGMPKERFSAEFPKEGPSILRIQQVVRGDSAAYFCASSPQDRNTEAFFGQGTRLTVV.